This entry is about one TCR beta chain. These data belong to a study of T cell responses to AZD1222 COVID-19 vaccine. Data came from immunoSEQ multiplex PCR; TCRdb stores just in-frame clones and leaves some out. The data show some 130,000 clones, about nine tenths seen once. This TCR was sampled from an adult who received the AZD1222 COVID-19 vaccine. Sequenced here: peripheral blood, sampled 28 days after the second AZD1222 dose.

The CDR3 coding sequence is TGCGCCAGCAGCTTCCAACTAGCGAGCACAGATACGCAGTATTTT. Its protein is CASSFQLASTDTQYF. This chain links TRBV5-1 with TRBJ2-3; 7 bases are shared with TRBD2. The CDR3 spans 15 residues. The V gene's germline CDR1 is SGHRS and CDR2 YFSETQ. V was clipped by 2 bases and J by 0 bases; unmatched bases: 3. The whole variable domain, filled in from reference TRBV5-1 and TRBJ2-3, reads KAGVTQTPRYLIKTRGQQVTLSCSPISGHRSVSWYQQTPGQGLQFLFEYFSETQRNKGNFPGRFSGRQFSNSRSEMNVSTLELGDSALYLCASSFQLASTDTQYFGPGTRLTVL.